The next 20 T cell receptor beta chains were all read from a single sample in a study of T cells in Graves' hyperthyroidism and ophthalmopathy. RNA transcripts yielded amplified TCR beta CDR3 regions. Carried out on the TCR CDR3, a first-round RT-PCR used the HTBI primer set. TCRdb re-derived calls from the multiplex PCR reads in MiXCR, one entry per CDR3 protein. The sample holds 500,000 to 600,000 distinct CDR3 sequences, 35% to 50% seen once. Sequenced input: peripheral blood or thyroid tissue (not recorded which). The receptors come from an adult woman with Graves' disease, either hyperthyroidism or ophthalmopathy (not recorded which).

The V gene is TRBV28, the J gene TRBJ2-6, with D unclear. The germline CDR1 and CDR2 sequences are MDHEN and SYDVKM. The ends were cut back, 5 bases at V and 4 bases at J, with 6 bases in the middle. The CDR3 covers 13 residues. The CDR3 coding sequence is TGTGCCAGCAGTCCCCTGGGGGCCAACGTCCTGACTTTC. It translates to CASSPLGANVLTF.

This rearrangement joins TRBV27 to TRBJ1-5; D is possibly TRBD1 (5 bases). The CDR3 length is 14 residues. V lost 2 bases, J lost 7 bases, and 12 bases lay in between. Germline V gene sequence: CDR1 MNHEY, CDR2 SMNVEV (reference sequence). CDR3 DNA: TGTGCCAGCAGTTTAATAGGGACGGAGCAGCCCCAGCATTTT. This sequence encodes CASSLIGTEQPQHF.

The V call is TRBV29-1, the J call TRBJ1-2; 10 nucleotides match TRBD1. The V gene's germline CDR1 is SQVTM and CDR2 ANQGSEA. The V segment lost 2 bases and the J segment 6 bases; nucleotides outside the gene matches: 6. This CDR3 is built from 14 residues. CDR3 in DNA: TGCAGCGTTGAAAGGACAGGGGGTAGGGATGGCTACACCTTC. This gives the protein CSVERTGGRDGYTF.

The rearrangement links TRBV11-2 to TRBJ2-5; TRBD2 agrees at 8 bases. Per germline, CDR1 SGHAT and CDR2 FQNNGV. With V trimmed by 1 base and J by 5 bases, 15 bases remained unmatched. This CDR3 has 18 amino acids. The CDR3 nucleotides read TGTGCCAGCAGCTTAGTTGTTTCGCCGGGACTAGTGCGGGAGACCCAGTACTTC. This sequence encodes CASSLVVSPGLVRETQYF.

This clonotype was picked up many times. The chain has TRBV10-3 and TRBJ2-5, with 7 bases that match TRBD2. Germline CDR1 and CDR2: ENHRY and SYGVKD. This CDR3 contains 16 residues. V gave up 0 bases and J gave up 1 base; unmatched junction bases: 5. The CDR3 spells CAISESSSGSQETQYF. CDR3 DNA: TGTGCCATCAGTGAGTCCTCTAGCGGCAGCCAAGAGACCCAGTACTTC.

CDR3: CASTSRGATNYGYTF. CDR3 bases: TGTGCCAGCACCTCAAGGGGGGCGACTAACTATGGCTACACCTTC. J is TRBJ1-2 and V is TRBV27; maybe TRBD1 (6 bases). V was pared by 7 bases and J by 0 bases, with 15 bases between. From germline, CDR1 is MNHEY and CDR2 SMNVEV (reference sequence). The CDR3 has 15 amino acids.

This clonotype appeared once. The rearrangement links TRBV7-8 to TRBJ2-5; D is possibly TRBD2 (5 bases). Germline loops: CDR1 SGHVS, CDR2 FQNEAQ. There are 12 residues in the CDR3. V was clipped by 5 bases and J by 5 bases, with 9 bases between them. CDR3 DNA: TGTGCCAGCAGCCGAAGGGAGGAGACCCAGTACTTC. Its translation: CASSRREETQYF.

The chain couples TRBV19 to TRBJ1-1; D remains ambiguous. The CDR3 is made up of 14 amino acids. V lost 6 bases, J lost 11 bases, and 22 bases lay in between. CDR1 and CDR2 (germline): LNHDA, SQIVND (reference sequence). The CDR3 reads CASSHLGTGVWAFF. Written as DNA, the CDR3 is TGTGCCAGTAGCCATCTGGGAACCGGGGTGTGGGCTTTCTTT. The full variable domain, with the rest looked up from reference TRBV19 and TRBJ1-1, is DGGITQSPKYLFRKEGQNVTLSCEQNLNHDAMYWYRQDPGQGLRLIYYSQIVNDFQKGDIAEGYSVSREKKESFPLTVTSAQKNPTAFYLCASSHLGTGVWAFFGQGTRLTVV.

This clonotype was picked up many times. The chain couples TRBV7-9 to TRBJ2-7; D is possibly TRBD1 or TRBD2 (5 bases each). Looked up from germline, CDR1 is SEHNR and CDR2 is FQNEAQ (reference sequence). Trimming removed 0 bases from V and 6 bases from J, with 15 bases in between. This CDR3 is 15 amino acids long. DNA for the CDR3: TGTGCCAGCAGCTTAGCGGGAGACAGTGGGTCCGAGCAGTACTTC. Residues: CASSLAGDSGSEQYF.

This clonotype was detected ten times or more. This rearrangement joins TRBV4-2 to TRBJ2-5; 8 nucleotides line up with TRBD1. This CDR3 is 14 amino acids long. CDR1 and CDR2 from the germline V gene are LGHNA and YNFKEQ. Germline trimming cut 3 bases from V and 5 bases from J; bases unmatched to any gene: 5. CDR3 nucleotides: TGTGCCAGCAGCCAGGGGACAGGCCGGGAGACCCAGTACTTC. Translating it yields CASSQGTGRETQYF.

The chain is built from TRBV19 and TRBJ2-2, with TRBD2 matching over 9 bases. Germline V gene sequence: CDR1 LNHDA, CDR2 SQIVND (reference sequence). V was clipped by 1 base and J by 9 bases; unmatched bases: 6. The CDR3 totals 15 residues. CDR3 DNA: TGTGCCAGTAGTATAGTCGGTAGCGGGAGCCGGGAGCTGTTTTTT. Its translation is CASSIVGSGSRELFF.

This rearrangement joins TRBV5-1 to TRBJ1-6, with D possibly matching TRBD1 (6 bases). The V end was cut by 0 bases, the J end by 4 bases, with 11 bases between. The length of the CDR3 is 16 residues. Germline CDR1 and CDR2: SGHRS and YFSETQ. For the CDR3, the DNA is TGCGCCAGCAGCTTGGAAGGACAGCTTTATAATTCACCCCTCCACTTT. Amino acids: CASSLEGQLYNSPLHF.

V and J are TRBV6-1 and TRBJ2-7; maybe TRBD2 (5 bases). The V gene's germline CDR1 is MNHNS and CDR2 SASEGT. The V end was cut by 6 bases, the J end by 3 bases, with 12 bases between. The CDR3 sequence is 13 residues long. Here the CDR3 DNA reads TGTGCCAGCAGGGTGGAGGCGGTCTACGAGCAGTACTTC. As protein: CASRVEAVYEQYF.

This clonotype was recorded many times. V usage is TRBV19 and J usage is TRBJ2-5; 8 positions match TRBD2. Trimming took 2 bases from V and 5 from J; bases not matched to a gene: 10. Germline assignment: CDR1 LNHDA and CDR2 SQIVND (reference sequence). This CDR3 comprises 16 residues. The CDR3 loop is CASSITLAGMGETQYF. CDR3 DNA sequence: TGTGCCAGTAGTATAACTCTAGCGGGTATGGGGGAGACCCAGTACTTC.

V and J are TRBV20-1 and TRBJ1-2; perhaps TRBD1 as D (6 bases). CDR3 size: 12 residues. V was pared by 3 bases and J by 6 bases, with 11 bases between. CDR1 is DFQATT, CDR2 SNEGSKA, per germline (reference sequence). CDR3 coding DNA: TGCAGTGCTAGTTACAGGGTCGATGGCTACACCTTC. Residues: CSASYRVDGYTF.

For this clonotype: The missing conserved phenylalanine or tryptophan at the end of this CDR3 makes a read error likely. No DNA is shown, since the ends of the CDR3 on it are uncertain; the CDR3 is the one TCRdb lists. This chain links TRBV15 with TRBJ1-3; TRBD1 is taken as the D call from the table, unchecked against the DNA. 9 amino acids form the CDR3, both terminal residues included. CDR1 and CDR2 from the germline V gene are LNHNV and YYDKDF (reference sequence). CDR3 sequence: CATSRSSRQ.

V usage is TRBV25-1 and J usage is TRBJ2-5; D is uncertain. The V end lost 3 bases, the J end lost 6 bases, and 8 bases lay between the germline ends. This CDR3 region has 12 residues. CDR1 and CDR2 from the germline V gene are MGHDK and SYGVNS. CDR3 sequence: CASSDFRKTQYF. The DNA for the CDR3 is TGTGCCAGCAGTGATTTTCGGAAGACCCAGTACTTC.

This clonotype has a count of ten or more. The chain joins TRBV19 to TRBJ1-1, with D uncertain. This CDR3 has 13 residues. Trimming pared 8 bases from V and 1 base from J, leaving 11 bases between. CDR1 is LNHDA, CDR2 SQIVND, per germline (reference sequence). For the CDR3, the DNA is TGTGCCAGTTTGCGGGCGGGGAACACTGAAGCTTTCTTT. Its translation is CASLRAGNTEAFF.

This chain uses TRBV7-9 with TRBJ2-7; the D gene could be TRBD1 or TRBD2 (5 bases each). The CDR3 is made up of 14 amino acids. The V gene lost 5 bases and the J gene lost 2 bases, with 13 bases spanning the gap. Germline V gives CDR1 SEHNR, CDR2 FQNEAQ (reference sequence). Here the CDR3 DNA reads TGTGCCAGCAGCCGTTGGGACGCCCCCTACGAGCAGTACTTC. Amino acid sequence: CASSRWDAPYEQYF. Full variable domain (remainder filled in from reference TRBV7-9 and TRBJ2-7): DTGVSQNPRHKITKRGQNVTFRCDPISEHNRLYWYRQTLGQGPEFLTYFQNEAQLEKSRLLSDRFSAERPKGSFSTLEIQRTEQGDSAMYLCASSRWDAPYEQYFGPGTRLTVT.

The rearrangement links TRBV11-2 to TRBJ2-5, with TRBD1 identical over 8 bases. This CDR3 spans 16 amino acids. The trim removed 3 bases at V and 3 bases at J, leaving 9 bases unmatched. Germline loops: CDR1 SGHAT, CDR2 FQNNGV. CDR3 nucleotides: TGTGCCAGCAGCTTCATCAGGACAGGGCGAGAAGAGACCCAGTACTTC. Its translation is CASSFIRTGREETQYF.